Following are 21 T cell receptor beta chains from one sample sequenced in a study of T cell repertoires in cytomegalovirus infection. One entry per CDR3 protein, called by TCRdb with MiXCR from the reads. The data show 57,000 or so distinct CDR3 sequences, about 33% seen once. These TCRs' antigens remain unknown. Sequenced material: PBMCs, sequenced either directly or after in vitro stimulation (not recorded which). These receptor sequences come from a human donor in good health (CMV status not recorded). Some clones in this sample may be carry-over from other donors' samples.

The chain uses TRBV9 and TRBJ1-6, with D unclear. Trimming stripped 1 base from V and 8 bases from J, with 10 bases between. Per germline, CDR1 SGDLS and CDR2 YYNGEE. This CDR3 contains 14 residues. In nucleotides, the CDR3 is TGTGCCAGCAGCGTAACGGGCACCCATTCACCCCTCCACTTT. It codes for CASSVTGTHSPLHF.

The V call is TRBV11-2, the J call TRBJ2-3; D not certain. The germline V gene encodes CDR1 SGHAT and CDR2 FQNNGV. This CDR3 has 17 residues. The V end lost 3 bases, the J end lost 4 bases, and 20 bases lay between the germline ends. DNA for the CDR3: TGTGCCAGCAGCTTGTTAATCGGCCTCTCCCGGGCAGATACGCAGTATTTT. Translating gives CASSLLIGLSRADTQYF.

The chain recombines TRBV4-3 with TRBJ2-7, with D perhaps TRBD1 or TRBD2 (5 bases each). V was shortened by 0 bases and J by 2 bases, with 11 bases between the two germline ends. Germline assignment: CDR1 LGHNA and CDR2 YSLEER. The length of the CDR3 is 15 residues. The CDR3 bases are TGCGCCAGCAGCCAAGAGGGGGTTCCCGCCTACGAGCAGTACTTC. Protein product: CASSQEGVPAYEQYF.

J is TRBJ1-5 and V is TRBV19; D gene uncertain. Trimming removed 1 base at V and 4 bases at J, with 20 bases between. This CDR3 spans 18 amino acids. Germline values: CDR1 LNHDA, CDR2 SQIVND (reference sequence). The CDR3 DNA sequence: TGTGCCAGTAGTATAGGTTTCGTCTTGCGAGGATTTAATCAGCCCCAGCATTTT. Protein: CASSIGFVLRGFNQPQHF.

This clonotype was seen many times. This chain uses TRBV7-8 with TRBJ1-1, with D maybe TRBD1 (6 bases). The CDR3 loop spans 15 amino acids. Trimming pared 1 base from V and 5 bases from J, leaving 14 bases between. Germline V gene lookup returns CDR1 SGHVS and CDR2 FQNEAQ. The CDR3 region has the DNA TGTGCCAGCAGCTTAGGGGCGGGGGCCTGGACTGAAGCTTTCTTT. It yields the protein CASSLGAGAWTEAFF.

The V and J genes are TRBV19 and TRBJ1-2; no clear D gene. Germline V gene sequence: CDR1 LNHDA, CDR2 SQIVND (reference sequence). V lost 1 base, J lost 4 bases, and 7 bases lay in between. This CDR3 has 13 amino acids. This CDR3 is CASSIGPGYGYTF. For the CDR3, the DNA is TGTGCCAGTAGTATAGGCCCCGGCTATGGCTACACCTTC.

Here the CDR3 reads CSAEGSGVPDTQYF. The CDR3 DNA follows: TGCAGTGCGGAGGGTAGCGGGGTGCCAGATACGCAGTATTTT. The chain employs TRBV20-1 and TRBJ2-3, with TRBD2 matching 8 bases. Germline V gives CDR1 DFQATT, CDR2 SNEGSKA (reference sequence). V shed 6 bases, J shed 4 bases, and the junction held 9 bases outside the gene matches. This CDR3 is 14 amino acids long.

This clonotype was found once. V usage is TRBV19 and J usage is TRBJ1-3, with D perhaps matching TRBD1 (5 bases). The CDR3 is made up of 15 amino acids. The germline V and J ends were trimmed by 2 bases and 3 bases, with 11 bases remaining between them. CDR1 and CDR2 from the germline V gene are LNHDA and SQIVND (reference sequence). DNA of the CDR3: TGTGCCAGTAGTATACTGACAGAACTTGGAAACACCATATATTTT. This sequence encodes CASSILTELGNTIYF.

This clonotype appeared a few times. V is TRBV2 and J is TRBJ1-5; D uncertain. CDR3 length equals 13 residues. The germline V gene encodes CDR1 SNHLY and CDR2 FYNNEI. V was shortened by 3 bases and J by 7 bases, with 10 bases between the two germline ends. The CDR3 region has the DNA TGTGCCAGCAGTGAGGTGGCGTCCCAGCCCCAGCATTTT. Its translation: CASSEVASQPQHF.

The rearrangement joins TRBV2 to TRBJ1-5, with D tentatively TRBD1 (5 bases). The CDR3 runs to 13 residues. Germline lookup yields CDR1 SNHLY and CDR2 FYNNEI. V was clipped by 6 bases and J by 5 bases, with 11 bases between them. DNA of the CDR3: TGTGCCAGCAGGGCAGGGAGGGATCAGCCCCAGCATTTT. Amino acid sequence: CASRAGRDQPQHF.

This clonotype has just a few counts. This chain uses TRBV4-1 with TRBJ2-3, with D perhaps matching TRBD2 (6 bases). The CDR3 sequence is 14 residues long. Germline V gives CDR1 MGHRA, CDR2 YSYEKL. Trimming removed 4 bases from V and 2 bases from J, with 10 bases in between. CDR3 DNA sequence: TGCGCCAGCAGCCGGGGCGGGATCACAGATACGCAGTATTTT. It specifies CASSRGGITDTQYF.

This sequence joins TRBV28 and TRBJ1-3, with 7 bases fitting TRBD1. In germline, CDR1 is MDHEN, CDR2 SYDVKM. Trimming cost V 5 bases and J 1 base; bases outside gene matches: 20. CDR3 length equals 20 residues. The CDR3 here is CASSIIRRRDRFFSGNTIYF. For the CDR3, the DNA is TGTGCCAGCAGTATAATTCGAAGGCGGGACAGATTCTTTTCTGGAAACACCATATATTTT.

Points on this clonotype: This may be a read error: a much more frequent sequence differs by one nucleotide. The chain couples TRBV7-2 to TRBJ1-1; D perhaps matches TRBD1 (5 bases). Looked up from germline, CDR1 is SGHTA and CDR2 is FQGNSA. This CDR3 is built from 13 residues. V lost 2 bases and J lost 8, with 12 bases in between. CDR3 in amino acids: CASSLRAGMEAFF. CDR3 in DNA: TGTGCCAGCAGCTTACGGGCAGGGATGGAAGCTTTCTTT.

V gene TRBV7-6 combines with J gene TRBJ1-6; no definite D call. Germline CDR1 reads SGHVS; CDR2 reads FNYEAQ. V was trimmed by 5 bases and J by 7 bases, leaving 6 bases between them. The CDR3 consists of 12 residues. The CDR3 bases are TGTGCCAGCAGCCCAGCCAATTCACCCCTCCACTTT. It specifies CASSPANSPLHF.

The rearrangement uses TRBV7-8 and TRBJ2-1; D remains unclear. CDR1 and CDR2 from the germline V gene are SGHVS and FQNEAQ. This CDR3 is built from 18 residues. V dropped 5 bases and J dropped 7 bases, with 27 bases sitting between them. The DNA for the CDR3 is TGTGCCAGCAGCCCTAGGGCGGTTACGGTCGCCAATTGGAATGAGCAGTTCTTC. It codes for CASSPRAVTVANWNEQFF.

The genes are TRBV7-6 and TRBJ2-1; D is unclear. Germline CDR1 reads SGHVS; CDR2 reads FNYEAQ. V was pared by 4 bases and J by 9 bases, with 10 bases between. CDR3 length: 12 residues. This CDR3 is CASSSWGGEQFF. The CDR3 DNA reads as TGTGCCAGCAGCTCGTGGGGTGGTGAGCAGTTCTTC.

The V and J genes are TRBV24-1 and TRBJ2-7; D might be TRBD1 (6 bases). The germline CDR1 and CDR2 sequences are KGHDR and SFDVKD. V lost 3 bases, J lost 3 bases, and 8 bases lay in between. The CDR3 loop spans 13 amino acids. The CDR3 sequence: CATSDGGGYEQYF. CDR3 in DNA: TGTGCCACCAGTGATGGGGGCGGCTACGAGCAGTACTTC.

This clonotype was counted only a few times. This chain connects TRBV28 to TRBJ2-2; TRBD1 might be the D (6 bases). V was pared by 4 bases and J by 0 bases, with 9 bases between. CDR1 and CDR2 from the germline V gene are MDHEN and SYDVKM. The CDR3 loop spans 15 amino acids. The CDR3 reads CASSYRVSNTGELFF. The CDR3 DNA reads TGTGCCAGCAGTTACAGGGTATCGAACACCGGGGAGCTGTTTTTT.

The J gene is TRBJ1-5, the V gene TRBV18; D is uncertain. CDR1 is KGHSH and CDR2 is LQKENI in the germline V gene. The CDR3 totals 13 residues. Trimming removed 3 bases at V and 4 bases at J, with 7 bases between. The CDR3 is CASSPNRNQPQHF. CDR3 coding DNA: TGTGCCAGCTCACCCAACAGAAATCAGCCCCAGCATTTT.

The gene calls are TRBV19 and TRBJ1-1; the match to TRBD1 covers 8 bases. V dropped 6 bases and J dropped 4; count of bases not matched to a gene: 4. CDR1 is LNHDA and CDR2 is SQIVND in the germline V gene (reference sequence). The CDR3 spans 13 residues. The DNA of the CDR3 is TGTGCCAGTAGCAACACAGGGGGCACTGAAGCTTTCTTT. This gives the protein CASSNTGGTEAFF.

The rearrangement joins TRBV7-6 to TRBJ1-6, with D tentatively TRBD1 (6 bases). Per the germline V gene, CDR1 is SGHVS and CDR2 is FNYEAQ. This CDR3 comprises 15 residues. Trimming pared 4 bases from V and 3 bases from J, leaving 10 bases between. The DNA of the CDR3 is TGTGCCAGCAGCTCTAGGACAGTCTATAATTCACCCCTCCACTTT. Protein product: CASSSRTVYNSPLHF.